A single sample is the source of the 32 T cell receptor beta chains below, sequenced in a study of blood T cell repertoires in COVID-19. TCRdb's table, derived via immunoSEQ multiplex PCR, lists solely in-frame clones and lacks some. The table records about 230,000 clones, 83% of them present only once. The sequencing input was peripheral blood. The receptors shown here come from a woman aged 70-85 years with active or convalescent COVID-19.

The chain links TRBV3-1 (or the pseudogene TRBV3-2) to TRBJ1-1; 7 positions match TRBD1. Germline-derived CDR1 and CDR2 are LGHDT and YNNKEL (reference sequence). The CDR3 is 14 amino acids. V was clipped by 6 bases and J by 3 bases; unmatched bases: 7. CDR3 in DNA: TGTGCCAGCAGACTTACAGGGGTTCACACTGAAGCTTTCTTT. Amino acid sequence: CASRLTGVHTEAFF.

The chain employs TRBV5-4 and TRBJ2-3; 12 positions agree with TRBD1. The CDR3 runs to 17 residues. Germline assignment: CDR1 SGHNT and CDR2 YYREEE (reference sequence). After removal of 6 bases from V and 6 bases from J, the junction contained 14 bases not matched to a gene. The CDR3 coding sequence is TGTGCCAGCACCCCCTTCGGGACAGGGGGCGGTCATGATACGCAGTATTTT. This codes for CASTPFGTGGGHDTQYF.

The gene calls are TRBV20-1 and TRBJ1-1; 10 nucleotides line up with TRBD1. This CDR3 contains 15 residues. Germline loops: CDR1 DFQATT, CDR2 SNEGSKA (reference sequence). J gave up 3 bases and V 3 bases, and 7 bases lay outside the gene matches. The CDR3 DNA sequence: TGCAGTGCTAGTGACCGGGACAGGGGATACACTGAAGCTTTCTTT. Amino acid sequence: CSASDRDRGYTEAFF.

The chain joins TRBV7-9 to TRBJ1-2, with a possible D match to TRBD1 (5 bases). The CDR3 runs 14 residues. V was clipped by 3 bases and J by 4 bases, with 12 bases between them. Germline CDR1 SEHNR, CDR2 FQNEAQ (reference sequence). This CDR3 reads CASSFGRGVYGYTF. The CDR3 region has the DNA TGTGCCAGCAGCTTCGGTAGGGGTGTCTATGGCTACACCTTC.

CDR3 sequence (DNA): TGTGCCAGCAGTCGACAGGGCGTGGATGGAACTGAAGCTTTCTTT. This sequence encodes CASSRQGVDGTEAFF. The genes are TRBV6-5 and TRBJ1-1; 7 nucleotides line up with TRBD1. With V trimmed by 5 bases and J by 5 bases, 11 bases remained unmatched. CDR3 size: 15 residues. The germline CDR1 and CDR2 sequences are MNHEY and SVGAGI.

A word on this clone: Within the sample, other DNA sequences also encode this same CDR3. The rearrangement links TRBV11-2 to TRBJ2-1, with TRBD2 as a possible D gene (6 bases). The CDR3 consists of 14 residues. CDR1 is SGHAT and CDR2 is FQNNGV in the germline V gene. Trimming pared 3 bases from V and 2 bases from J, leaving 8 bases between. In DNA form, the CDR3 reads TGTGCCAGCAGCTTGAGCGGGCCCTACAATGAGCAGTTCTTC. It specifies CASSLSGPYNEQFF.

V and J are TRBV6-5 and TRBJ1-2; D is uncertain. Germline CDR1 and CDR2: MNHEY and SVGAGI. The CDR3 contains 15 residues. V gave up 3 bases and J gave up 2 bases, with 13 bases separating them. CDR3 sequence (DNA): TGTGCCAGCAGTTATCACGGTCGAGGCAACTATGGCTACACCTTC. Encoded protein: CASSYHGRGNYGYTF.

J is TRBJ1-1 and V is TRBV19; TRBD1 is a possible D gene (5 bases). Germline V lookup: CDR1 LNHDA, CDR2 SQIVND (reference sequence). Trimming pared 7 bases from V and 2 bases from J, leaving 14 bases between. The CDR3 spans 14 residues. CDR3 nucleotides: TGTGCCAGTAAGGAGACAGCCACTAACACTGAAGCTTTCTTT. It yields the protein CASKETATNTEAFF.

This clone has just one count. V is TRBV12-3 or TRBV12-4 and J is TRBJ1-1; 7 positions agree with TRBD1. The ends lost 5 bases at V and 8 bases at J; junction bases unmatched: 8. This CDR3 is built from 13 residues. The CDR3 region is CASSTRQGSEAFF. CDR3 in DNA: TGTGCCAGCAGTACCCGACAGGGTTCGGAAGCTTTCTTT.

The DNA for the CDR3 is TGTGCCAGCAGTAGGGGACTAGGGGGCGAGCAGTACTTC. It specifies CASSRGLGGEQYF. The chain combines TRBV6-4 with TRBJ2-7, with 8 bases matching TRBD2. Unmatched junction bases numbered 6, after V lost 5 bases and J lost 6 bases. CDR1 MRHNA and CDR2 SNTAGT come from the germline V gene. The CDR3 extends over 13 amino acids.

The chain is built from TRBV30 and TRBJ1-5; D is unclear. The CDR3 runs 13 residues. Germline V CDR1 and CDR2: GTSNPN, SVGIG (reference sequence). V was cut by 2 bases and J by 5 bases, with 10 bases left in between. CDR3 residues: CAWSLTADQPQHF. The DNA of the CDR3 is TGTGCCTGGAGTCTGACTGCTGATCAGCCCCAGCATTTT.

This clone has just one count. Here the CDR3 DNA reads TGCGCCAGCAGCCCCGGGACAGTAGCTGAAAAACTGTTTTTT. Encoded protein: CASSPGTVAEKLFF. The chain is built from TRBV5-1 and TRBJ1-4; 7 nucleotides line up with TRBD1. J gave up 7 bases and V 4 bases, and 7 bases lay outside the gene matches. The germline CDR1 and CDR2 sequences are SGHRS and YFSETQ. The CDR3 loop spans 14 amino acids.

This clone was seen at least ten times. This CDR3 is CASSPTGNRDGYTF. The CDR3 DNA follows: TGTGCCAGCAGTCCGACAGGGAATCGGGATGGCTACACCTTC. The chain is built from TRBV7-2 and TRBJ1-2; 7 bases match TRBD1. From germline, CDR1 is SGHTA and CDR2 FQGNSA. The CDR3 is 14 residues long. The ends lost 6 bases at V and 6 bases at J; junction bases unmatched: 10.

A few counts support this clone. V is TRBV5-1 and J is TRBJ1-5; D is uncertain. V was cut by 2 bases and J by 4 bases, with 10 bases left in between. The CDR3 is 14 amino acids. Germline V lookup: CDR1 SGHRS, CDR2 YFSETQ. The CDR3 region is CASSFSGENQPQHF. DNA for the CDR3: TGCGCCAGCAGCTTTTCTGGGGAGAATCAGCCCCAGCATTTT. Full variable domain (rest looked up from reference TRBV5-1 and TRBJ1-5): KAGVTQTPRYLIKTRGQQVTLSCSPISGHRSVSWYQQTPGQGLQFLFEYFSETQRNKGNFPGRFSGRQFSNSRSEMNVSTLELGDSALYLCASSFSGENQPQHFGDGTRLSIL.

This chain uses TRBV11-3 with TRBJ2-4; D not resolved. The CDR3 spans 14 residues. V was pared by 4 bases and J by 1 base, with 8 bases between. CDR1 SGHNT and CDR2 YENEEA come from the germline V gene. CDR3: CASSSPGAKNIQYF. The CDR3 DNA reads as TGTGCCAGCAGCTCGCCCGGGGCCAAAAACATTCAGTACTTC.

The CDR3 protein is CASTDRVGTEAFF. In DNA, the CDR3 is TGTGCCAGCACCGACAGGGTTGGCACTGAAGCTTTCTTT. The chain has TRBV3-1 (or the pseudogene TRBV3-2) and TRBJ1-1, with 7 positions matching TRBD1. The CDR3 contains 13 residues. Germline V gene data show CDR1 as LGHDT and CDR2 as YNNKEL (reference sequence). After removal of 7 bases from V and 4 bases from J, the junction contained 6 bases not matched to a gene.

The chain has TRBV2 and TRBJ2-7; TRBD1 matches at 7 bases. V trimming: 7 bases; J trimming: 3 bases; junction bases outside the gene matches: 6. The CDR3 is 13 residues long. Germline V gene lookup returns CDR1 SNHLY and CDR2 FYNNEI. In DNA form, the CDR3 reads TGTGCCAGCATTCGGGACAGAAACTACGAGCAGTACTTC. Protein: CASIRDRNYEQYF.

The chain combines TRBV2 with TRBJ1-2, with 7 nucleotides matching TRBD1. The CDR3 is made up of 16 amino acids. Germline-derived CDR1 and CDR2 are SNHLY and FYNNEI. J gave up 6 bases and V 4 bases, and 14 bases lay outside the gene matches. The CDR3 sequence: CASSARDSISAHGYTF. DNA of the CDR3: TGTGCCAGCAGTGCCCGGGACAGTATCTCGGCCCATGGCTACACCTTC.

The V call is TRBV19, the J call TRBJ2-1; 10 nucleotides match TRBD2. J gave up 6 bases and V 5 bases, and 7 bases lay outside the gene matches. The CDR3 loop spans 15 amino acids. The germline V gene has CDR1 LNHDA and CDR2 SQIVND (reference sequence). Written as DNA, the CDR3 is TGTGCCAGTAGTTCAGCGGGGGGGACGGGCAATGAGCAGTTCTTC. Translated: CASSSAGGTGNEQFF.

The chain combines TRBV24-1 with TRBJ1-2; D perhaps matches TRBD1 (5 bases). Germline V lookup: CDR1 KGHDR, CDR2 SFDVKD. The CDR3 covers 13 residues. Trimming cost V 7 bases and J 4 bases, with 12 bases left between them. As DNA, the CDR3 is TGTGCCACCAGGGGGGGGGAGAGCTATGGCTACACCTTC. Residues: CATRGGESYGYTF.

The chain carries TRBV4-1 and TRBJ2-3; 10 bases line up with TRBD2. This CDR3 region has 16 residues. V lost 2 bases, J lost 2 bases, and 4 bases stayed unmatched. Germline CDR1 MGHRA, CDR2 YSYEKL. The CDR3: CASSQSGLADTDTQYF. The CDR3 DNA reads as TGCGCCAGCAGCCAAAGTGGACTAGCGGACACAGATACGCAGTATTTT.

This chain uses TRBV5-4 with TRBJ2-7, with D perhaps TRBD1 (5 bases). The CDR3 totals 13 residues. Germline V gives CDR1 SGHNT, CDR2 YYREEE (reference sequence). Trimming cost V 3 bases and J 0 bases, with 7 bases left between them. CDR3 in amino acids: CASSSQDSYEQYF. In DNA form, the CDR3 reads TGTGCCAGCAGCTCACAGGACTCCTACGAGCAGTACTTC.

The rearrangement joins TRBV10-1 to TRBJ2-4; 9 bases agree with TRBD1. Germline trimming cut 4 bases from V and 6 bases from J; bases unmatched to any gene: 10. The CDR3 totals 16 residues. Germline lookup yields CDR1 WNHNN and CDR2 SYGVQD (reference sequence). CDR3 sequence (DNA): TGCGCCAGCAGTGGCCGCTACAGGGGGCCGAGAAACATTCAGTACTTC. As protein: CASSGRYRGPRNIQYF.

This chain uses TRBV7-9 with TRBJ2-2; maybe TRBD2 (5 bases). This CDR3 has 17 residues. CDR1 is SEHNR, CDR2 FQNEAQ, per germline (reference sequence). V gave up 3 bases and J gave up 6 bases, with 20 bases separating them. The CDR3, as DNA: TGTGCCAGCAGCTTTGTGGGCGGCGAGGGTTCATCCGGGGAGCTGTTTTTT. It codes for CASSFVGGEGSSGELFF.

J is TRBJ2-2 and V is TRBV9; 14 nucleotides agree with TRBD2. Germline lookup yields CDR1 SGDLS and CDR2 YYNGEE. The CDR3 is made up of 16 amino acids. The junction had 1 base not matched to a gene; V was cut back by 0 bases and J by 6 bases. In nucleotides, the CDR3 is TGTGCCAGCAGCGTAGTGGGACTAGCGGGAGCCGGGGAGCTGTTTTTT. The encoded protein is CASSVVGLAGAGELFF.

The CDR3, as DNA: TGTGCCACCAGTGATCCTACTAGCGGGAAGCAGGTTGAGCAGTTCTTC. It yields the protein CATSDPTSGKQVEQFF. The gene calls are TRBV24-1 and TRBJ2-1; TRBD2 agrees at 10 bases. Germline CDR1 is KGHDR and CDR2 is SFDVKD. With V trimmed by 3 bases and J by 9 bases, 10 bases remained unmatched. The CDR3 spans 16 residues.

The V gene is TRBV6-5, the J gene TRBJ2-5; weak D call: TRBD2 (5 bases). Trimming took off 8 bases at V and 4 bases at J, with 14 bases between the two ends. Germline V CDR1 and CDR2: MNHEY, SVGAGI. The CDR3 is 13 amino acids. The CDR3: CASGERTRETQYF. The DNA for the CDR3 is TGTGCCAGCGGGGAGAGGACGAGAGAGACCCAGTACTTC.

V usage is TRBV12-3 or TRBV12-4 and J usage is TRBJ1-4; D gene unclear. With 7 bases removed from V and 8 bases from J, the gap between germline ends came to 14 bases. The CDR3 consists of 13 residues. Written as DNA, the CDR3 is TGTGCCAGCACGGGCGGGGAGGGAGAAAAACTGTTTTTT. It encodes CASTGGEGEKLFF.

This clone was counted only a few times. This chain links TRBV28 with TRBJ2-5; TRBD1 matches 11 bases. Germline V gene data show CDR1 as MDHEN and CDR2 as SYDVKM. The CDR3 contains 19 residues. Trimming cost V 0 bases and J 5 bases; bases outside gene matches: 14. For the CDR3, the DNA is TGTGCCAGCAGTTTATGGGCGGGGACAGGGGGATCTGCAGGGGAGACCCAGTACTTC. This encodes CASSLWAGTGGSAGETQYF.

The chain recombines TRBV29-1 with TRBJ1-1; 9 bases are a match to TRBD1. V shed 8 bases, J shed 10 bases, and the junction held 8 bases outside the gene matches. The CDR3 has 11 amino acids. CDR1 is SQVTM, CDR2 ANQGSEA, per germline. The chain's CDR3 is CSSYRGRSAFF. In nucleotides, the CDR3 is TGCAGCTCATACAGGGGGCGGTCAGCTTTCTTT. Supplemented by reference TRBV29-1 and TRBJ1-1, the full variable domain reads SAVISQKPSRDICQRGTSLTIQCQVDSQVTMMFWYRQQPGQSLTLIATANQGSEATYESGFVIDKFPISRPNLTFSTLTVSNMSPEDSSIYLCSSYRGRSAFFGQGTRLTVV.

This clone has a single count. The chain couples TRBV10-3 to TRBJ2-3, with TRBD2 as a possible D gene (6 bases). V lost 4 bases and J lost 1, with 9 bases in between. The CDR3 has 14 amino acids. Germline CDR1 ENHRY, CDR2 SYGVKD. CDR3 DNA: TGTGCCATCAGTGGTGGGACTCGCACAGATACGCAGTATTTT. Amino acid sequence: CAISGGTRTDTQYF.

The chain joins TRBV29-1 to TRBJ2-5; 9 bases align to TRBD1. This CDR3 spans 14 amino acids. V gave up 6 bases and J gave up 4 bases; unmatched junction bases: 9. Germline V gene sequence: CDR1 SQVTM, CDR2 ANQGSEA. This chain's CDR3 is CSVAPGQGRETQYF. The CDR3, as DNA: TGCAGCGTAGCCCCGGGACAGGGACGAGAGACCCAGTACTTC.